This T cell receptor beta chain was sequenced in a study of blood T cell repertoires in COVID-19. Study-wide context: T cells, B-cell-depleted T cells, or PBMCs provided the cDNA or gDNA that served as material.

Generated by immunoSEQ multiplex PCR, the TCRdb table keeps only in-frame clones and is missing some. The data contain a few hundred thousand clones, 85% to 90% of them singletons. In terms of age and location, participants ranged from about 18 to 95 years and lived in about 25 US areas. Each participant's cohort was designated according to participant-reported clinical history. CDR3 length: 14 amino acids. Trimming left V 3 bases short and J 2 bases short, with 10 bases between. Germline V CDR1 and CDR2: SEHNR, FQNEAQ (reference sequence). Sequencing used PBMCs or T cells enriched from blood (not recorded which). This clonotype originated in a woman between 18 and 30 years old with acute COVID-19. This sequence joins TRBV7-9 and TRBJ1-2; no firm D call. The CDR3 nucleotides read TGTGCCAGCAGCTTGGGAGGAGGCAACTATGGCTACACCTTC. Protein product: CASSLGGGNYGYTF.